In its sample, the clone carrying this T cell receptor (beta chain) was seen many times. MiXCR was run by TCRdb on the RACE reads, yielding one entry per CDR3 protein. The repertoire holds about 80,000 distinct CDR3 sequences, with 6% to 9% as singletons. This entry comes from a study of human T cells and chemical hapten exposure. This sample's time point: patch test 1, 2 weeks after DPC sensitization. Sample treatment: therapeutic diphenylcyclopropenone sensitization with weekly scalp DPC. Blood collection happened ahead of applying each patch test. CDR3 length: 14 amino acids. The germline V gene encodes CDR1 SGHDT and CDR2 YYEEEE. V lost 4 bases and J 4 bases, leaving 14 bases between the germline ends.

V and J are TRBV5-6 and TRBJ1-2, with a possible D match to TRBD1 (5 bases). The sequences come from whole blood, collected in connection with sensitization to the hapten diphenylcyclopropenone (DPC). The sequence was collected from a woman in her thirties with alopecia areata. Some clones in this sample may be carry-over from other donors' samples. The CDR3 sequence is CASSGGDSIYGYTF. Written as DNA, the CDR3 is TGTGCCAGCAGCGGGGGTGACAGCATCTATGGCTACACCTTC.